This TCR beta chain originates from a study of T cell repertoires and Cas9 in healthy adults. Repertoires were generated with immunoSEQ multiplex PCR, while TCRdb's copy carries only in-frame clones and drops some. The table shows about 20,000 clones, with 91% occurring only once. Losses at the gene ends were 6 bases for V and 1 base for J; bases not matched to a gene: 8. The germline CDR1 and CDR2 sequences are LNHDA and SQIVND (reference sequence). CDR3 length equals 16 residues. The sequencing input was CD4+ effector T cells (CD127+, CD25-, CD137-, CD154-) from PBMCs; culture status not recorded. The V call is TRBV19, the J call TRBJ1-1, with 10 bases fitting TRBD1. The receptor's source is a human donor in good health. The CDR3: CASRSGTGDSNTEAFF. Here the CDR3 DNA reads TGTGCCAGTAGATCCGGGACAGGGGATTCGAACACTGAAGCTTTCTTT.